Listed here are 12 T cell receptor beta chains from one sample, sequenced in a study of HIV-infected patients and healthy controls. Roughly three months, about 14 weeks, into antiretroviral therapy, follow-up blood was collected. The repertoire came from unfractionated whole blood and reflected all unsorted peripheral T cells. cDNA was made from approximately 500 ng RNA using alpha and beta constant primers. Separate chain-specific third strand synthesis with multiplexing indices produced the alpha and beta libraries. TCRdb re-derived calls from the 5' RACE reads in MiXCR, one entry per CDR3 protein. This sample has about 6,500 distinct CDR3 sequences; more than 6.5% occur once, and the top ten carry around a sixth. Sequences were derived from blood, sampled during antiretroviral therapy. The receptors shown here come from an adult with HIV infection.

This clonotype was found a few times. This sequence joins TRBV19 and TRBJ2-2; 9 bases line up with TRBD1. The CDR3 runs to 16 residues. CDR1 is LNHDA and CDR2 is SQIVND in the germline V gene (reference sequence). V gave up 2 bases and J gave up 3 bases; unmatched junction bases: 4. In DNA, the CDR3 is TGTGCCAGTAGTATATCGACAGGGGGTTACACCGGGGAGCTGTTTTTT. This encodes CASSISTGGYTGELFF.

This clonotype was observed at least ten times. This sequence joins TRBV11-2 and TRBJ2-7, with 11 positions matching TRBD1. The germline V gene has CDR1 SGHAT and CDR2 FQNNGV. The trim removed 5 bases at V and 7 bases at J, leaving 13 bases unmatched. The CDR3 covers 16 residues. The CDR3 DNA reads as TGTGCCAGCAGCCTTGGGACAGGGGGGCTTCGACATGAGCAGTACTTC. As protein: CASSLGTGGLRHEQYF.

This clonotype was detected many times. The chain joins TRBV11-2 to TRBJ1-2; 9 bases fit TRBD1. V dropped 4 bases and J dropped 5; count of bases not matched to a gene: 5. CDR3 length: 14 amino acids. Germline CDR1 and CDR2: SGHAT and FQNNGV. The CDR3 loop reads CASSSTGTGYGYTF. DNA for the CDR3: TGTGCCAGCAGCTCCACCGGGACAGGGTATGGCTACACCTTC.

This clonotype was picked up many times. The chain uses TRBV25-1 and TRBJ2-5, with unresolved D. Deletions cut 0 bases from V and 3 bases from J, with 17 bases between. The germline CDR1 and CDR2 sequences are MGHDK and SYGVNS. The CDR3 covers 17 residues. The CDR3 coding sequence is TGTGCCAGCAGTGAATATACCATTGTTAAGGCCGAAGAGACCCAGTACTTC. It encodes CASSEYTIVKAEETQYF.

The chain combines TRBV29-1 with TRBJ2-3; TRBD2 aligns across 10 bases. In germline, CDR1 is SQVTM, CDR2 ANQGSEA. The length of the CDR3 is 13 residues. The ends lost 6 bases at V and 5 bases at J; junction bases unmatched: 5. The CDR3 region is CSVPGLARDTQYF. CDR3 sequence (DNA): TGCAGCGTCCCGGGACTAGCGAGAGATACGCAGTATTTT.

By share, this clonotype counts as medium-sized (0.01 to 0.1%). The V call is TRBV5-1, the J call TRBJ2-7; D unresolved. This CDR3 region has 12 residues. V was clipped by 0 bases and J by 6 bases, with 7 bases between them. Germline CDR1 reads SGHRS; CDR2 reads YFSETQ. DNA of the CDR3: TGCGCCAGCAGCTTGGGCGCCCGCGAGCAGTACTTC. This encodes CASSLGAREQYF.

This clonotype is medium-sized. V and J are TRBV28 and TRBJ1-1, with D maybe TRBD1 (5 bases). This CDR3 comprises 13 residues. Germline V gene data show CDR1 as MDHEN and CDR2 as SYDVKM. V was pared by 3 bases and J by 6 bases, with 11 bases between. CDR3 nucleotide sequence: TGTGCCAGCAGTTTCCAGGGAAGCTCTGAAGCTTTCTTT. This translates into CASSFQGSSEAFF.

This chain joins TRBV2 and TRBJ2-2; maybe TRBD2 (5 bases). With 7 bases removed from V and 5 bases from J, the gap between germline ends came to 14 bases. The CDR3 is made up of 14 amino acids. CDR1 and CDR2 from the germline V gene are SNHLY and FYNNEI. DNA for the CDR3: TGTGCCAGCATCGATGGACTCTTGACCGGGGAGCTGTTTTTT. Its translation is CASIDGLLTGELFF.

This clonotype was counted a few times. The J gene is TRBJ1-4, the V gene TRBV15; D is undetermined. This CDR3 is built from 13 residues. The V gene's germline CDR1 is LNHNV and CDR2 YYDKDF (reference sequence). V lost 1 base to trimming and J lost 5 bases, with 5 bases between them. CDR3 nucleotides: TGTGCCACCAGCAGAGCCTACAATGAAAAACTGTTTTTT. Its protein is CATSRAYNEKLFF.

The CDR3 is CASSHFSDANIQYF. The CDR3 DNA reads as TGTGCCAGCAGCCATTTTTCGGACGCAAACATTCAGTACTTC. The chain uses TRBV7-9 and TRBJ2-4; D gene uncertain. There are 14 residues in the CDR3. Between the trimmed V and J ends, which lost 5 bases and 6 bases, there was a span of 14 bases. Per germline, CDR1 SEHNR and CDR2 FQNEAQ (reference sequence).

This clonotype is labeled medium-sized. This sequence joins TRBV2 and TRBJ2-4; no clear D gene. Trimming cost V 1 base and J 5 bases, with 6 bases left between them. The CDR3 has 13 residues. Germline CDR1 reads SNHLY; CDR2 reads FYNNEI. CDR3 sequence reads: CASSEVVENIQYF. CDR3 DNA: TGTGCCAGCAGTGAAGTGGTCGAAAACATTCAGTACTTC.

The chain has TRBV28 and TRBJ2-3, with 10 bases aligning to TRBD2. This CDR3 comprises 16 residues. V shed 2 bases, J shed 1 base, and the junction held 3 bases outside the gene matches. From germline, CDR1 is MDHEN and CDR2 SYDVKM. Here the CDR3 DNA reads TGTGCCAGCAGTTTAAGTCTAGCGGGGGGCACAGATACGCAGTATTTT. Amino acids: CASSLSLAGGTDTQYF.